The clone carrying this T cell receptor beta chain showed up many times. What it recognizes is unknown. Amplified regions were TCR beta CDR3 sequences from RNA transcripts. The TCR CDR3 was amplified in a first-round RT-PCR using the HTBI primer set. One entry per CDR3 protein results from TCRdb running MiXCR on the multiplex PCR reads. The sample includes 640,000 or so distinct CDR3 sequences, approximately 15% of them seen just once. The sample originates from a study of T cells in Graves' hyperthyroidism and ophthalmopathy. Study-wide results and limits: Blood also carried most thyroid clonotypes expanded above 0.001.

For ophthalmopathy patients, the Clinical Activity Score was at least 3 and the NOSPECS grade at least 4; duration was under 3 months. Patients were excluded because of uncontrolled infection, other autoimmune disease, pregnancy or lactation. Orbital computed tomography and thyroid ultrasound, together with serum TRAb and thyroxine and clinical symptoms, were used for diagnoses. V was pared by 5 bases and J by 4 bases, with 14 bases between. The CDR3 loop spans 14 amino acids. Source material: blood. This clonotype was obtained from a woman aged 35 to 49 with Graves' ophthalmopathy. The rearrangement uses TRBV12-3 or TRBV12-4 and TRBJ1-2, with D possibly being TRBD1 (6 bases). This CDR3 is CASSTRTVFYGYTF. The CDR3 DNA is TGTGCCAGCAGTACACGGACAGTATTCTATGGCTACACCTTC.